The clone carrying this T cell receptor (beta chain) has just a few counts. This specimen belongs to a study of blood T cell repertoires in COVID-19. In the original processing: Nucleated cell number was recorded as an estimate derived from reference gene primer amplification. Profiled with immunoSEQ multiplex PCR; TCRdb holds only in-frame clones, not every one. V and J calls plus clone size are reproduced from that table; the DNA served to infer D and trimming. The sample comprises about 210,000 clones, approximately 82% of which are singletons, and under 2.5% rests with the top ten. Trimming took 6 bases from V and 0 from J, leaving 7 bases between them. CDR1 and CDR2 from the germline V gene are MNHEY and SMNVEV (reference sequence). The CDR3 is made up of 13 amino acids.

Source material: peripheral blood. This clonotype was obtained from a man aged 35-49 years who had recovered from COVID-19. V is TRBV27 and J is TRBJ2-3; D may be TRBD1 (5 bases). The CDR3 spells CASRQGSTDTQYF. The CDR3 DNA is TGTGCCAGCAGGCAGGGAAGCACAGATACGCAGTATTTT.